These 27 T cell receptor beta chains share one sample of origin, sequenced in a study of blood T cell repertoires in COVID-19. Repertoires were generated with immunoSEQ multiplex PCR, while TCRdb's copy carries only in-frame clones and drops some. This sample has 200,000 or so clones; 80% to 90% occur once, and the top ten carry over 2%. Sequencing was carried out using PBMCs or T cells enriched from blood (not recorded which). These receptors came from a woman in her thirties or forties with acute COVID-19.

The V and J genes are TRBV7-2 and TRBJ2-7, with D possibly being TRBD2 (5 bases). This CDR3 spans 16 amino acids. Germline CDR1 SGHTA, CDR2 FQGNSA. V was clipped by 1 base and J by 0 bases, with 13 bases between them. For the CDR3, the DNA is TGTGCCAGCAGCTTAGATCGGGAAGAAAGCTCCTACGAGCAGTACTTC. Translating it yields CASSLDREESSYEQYF. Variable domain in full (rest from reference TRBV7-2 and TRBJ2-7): GAGVSQSPSNKVTEKGKDVELRCDPISGHTALYWYRQSLGQGLEFLIYFQGNSAPDKSGLPSDRFSAERTGGSVSTLTIQRTQQEDSAVYLCASSLDREESSYEQYFGPGTRLTVT.

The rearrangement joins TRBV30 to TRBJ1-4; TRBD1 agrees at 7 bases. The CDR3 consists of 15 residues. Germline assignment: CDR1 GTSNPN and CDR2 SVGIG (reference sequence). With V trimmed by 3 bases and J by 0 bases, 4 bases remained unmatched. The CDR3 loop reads CAWRLGTATNEKLFF. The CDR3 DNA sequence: TGTGCCTGGAGACTCGGGACAGCAACTAATGAAAAACTGTTTTTT.

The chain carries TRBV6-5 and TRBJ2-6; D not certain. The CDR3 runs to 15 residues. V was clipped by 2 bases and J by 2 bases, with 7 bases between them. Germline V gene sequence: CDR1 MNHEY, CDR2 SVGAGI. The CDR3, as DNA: TGTGCCAGCAGTTACGCACTTGCTGGGGCCAACGTCCTGACTTTC. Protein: CASSYALAGANVLTF.

The CDR3 protein is CASSLVAGTETQYF. For the CDR3, the DNA is TGCGCCAGCAGCTTGGTGGCGGGGACGGAGACCCAGTACTTC. The chain couples TRBV5-1 to TRBJ2-5; TRBD2 is a possible D gene (6 bases). CDR1 is SGHRS, CDR2 YFSETQ, per germline. This CDR3 is 14 amino acids long. V was pared by 0 bases and J by 5 bases, with 11 bases between.

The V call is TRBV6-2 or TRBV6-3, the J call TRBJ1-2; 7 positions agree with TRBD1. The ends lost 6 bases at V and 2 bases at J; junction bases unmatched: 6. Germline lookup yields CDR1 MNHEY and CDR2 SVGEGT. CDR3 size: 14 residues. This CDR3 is CASSPMTGNYGYTF. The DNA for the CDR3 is TGTGCCAGCAGCCCAATGACAGGGAACTATGGCTACACCTTC.

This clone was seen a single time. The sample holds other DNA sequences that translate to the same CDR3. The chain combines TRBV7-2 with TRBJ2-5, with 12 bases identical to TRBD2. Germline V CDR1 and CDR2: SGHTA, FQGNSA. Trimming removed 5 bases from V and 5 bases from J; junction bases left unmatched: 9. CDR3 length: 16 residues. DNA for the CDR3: TGTGCCAGCAGCCCGGGACTAGCGGGCGGGAGGGAGACCCAGTACTTC. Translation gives CASSPGLAGGRETQYF.

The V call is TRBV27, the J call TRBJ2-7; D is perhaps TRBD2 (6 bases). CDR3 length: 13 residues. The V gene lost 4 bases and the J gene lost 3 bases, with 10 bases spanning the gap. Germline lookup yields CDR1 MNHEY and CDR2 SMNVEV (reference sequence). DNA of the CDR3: TGTGCCAGCAGTTCGGGACTTTACTACGAGCAGTACTTC. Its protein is CASSSGLYYEQYF.

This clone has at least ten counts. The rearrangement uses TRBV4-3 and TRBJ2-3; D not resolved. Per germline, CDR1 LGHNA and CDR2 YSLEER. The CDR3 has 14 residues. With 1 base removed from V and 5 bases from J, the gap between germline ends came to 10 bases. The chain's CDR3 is CASSQGRFGDTQYF. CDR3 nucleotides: TGCGCCAGCAGCCAAGGCAGGTTTGGAGATACGCAGTATTTT.

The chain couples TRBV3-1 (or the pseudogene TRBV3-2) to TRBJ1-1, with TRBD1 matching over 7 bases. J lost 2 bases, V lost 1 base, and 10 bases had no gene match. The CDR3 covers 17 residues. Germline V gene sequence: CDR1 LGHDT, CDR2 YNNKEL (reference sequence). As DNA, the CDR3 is TGTGCCAGCAGCCAAGTCAGGGGGGCGTTGACAAACACTGAAGCTTTCTTT. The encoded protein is CASSQVRGALTNTEAFF.

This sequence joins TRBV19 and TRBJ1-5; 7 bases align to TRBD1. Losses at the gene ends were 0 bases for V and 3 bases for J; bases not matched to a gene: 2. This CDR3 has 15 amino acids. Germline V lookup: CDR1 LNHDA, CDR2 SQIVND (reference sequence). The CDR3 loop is CASSIEGQNNQPQHF. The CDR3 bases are TGTGCCAGTAGTATAGAGGGACAGAACAATCAGCCCCAGCATTTT.

In DNA form, the CDR3 reads TGTGCCAGCAGGCAGGGGGCGCAGGGGGACACTGAAGCTTTCTTT. It translates to CASRQGAQGDTEAFF. The chain uses TRBV2 and TRBJ1-1; TRBD1 matches 8 bases. The CDR3 totals 15 residues. Germline values: CDR1 SNHLY, CDR2 FYNNEI. The V and J ends lost 6 bases and 3 bases, in that order; junction bases with no gene match: 9.

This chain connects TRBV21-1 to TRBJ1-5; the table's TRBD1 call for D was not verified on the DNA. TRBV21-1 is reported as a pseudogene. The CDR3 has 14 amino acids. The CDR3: CASSKRQPNQPQHF. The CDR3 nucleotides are TGTGCCAGCAGCAAACGACAGCCAAATCAGCCCCAGCATTTT.

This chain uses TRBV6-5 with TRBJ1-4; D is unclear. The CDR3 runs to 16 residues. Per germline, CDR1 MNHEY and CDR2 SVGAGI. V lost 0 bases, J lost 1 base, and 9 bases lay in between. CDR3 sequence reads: CASSYSRRRTNEKLFF. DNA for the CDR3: TGTGCCAGCAGTTACTCGAGGAGGCGAACTAATGAAAAACTGTTTTTT.

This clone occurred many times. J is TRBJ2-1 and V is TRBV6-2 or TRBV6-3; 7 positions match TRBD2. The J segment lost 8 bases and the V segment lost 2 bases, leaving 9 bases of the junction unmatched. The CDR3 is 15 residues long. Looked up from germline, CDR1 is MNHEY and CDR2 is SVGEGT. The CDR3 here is CASSYAGEGGYEQFF. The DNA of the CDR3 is TGTGCCAGCAGTTACGCGGGAGAAGGAGGGTATGAGCAGTTCTTC.

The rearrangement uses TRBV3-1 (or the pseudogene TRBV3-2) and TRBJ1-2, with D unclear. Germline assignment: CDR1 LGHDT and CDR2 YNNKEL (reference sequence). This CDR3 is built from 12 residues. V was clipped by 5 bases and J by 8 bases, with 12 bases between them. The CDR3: CASSEPRGGYTF. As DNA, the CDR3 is TGTGCCAGCAGCGAACCCCGAGGGGGCTACACCTTC.

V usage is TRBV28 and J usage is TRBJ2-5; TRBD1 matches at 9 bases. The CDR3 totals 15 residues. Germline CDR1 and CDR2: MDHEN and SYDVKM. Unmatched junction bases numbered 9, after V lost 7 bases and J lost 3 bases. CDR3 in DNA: TGTGCCAGCACAAATTCCCGGGACAGGGAAGAGACCCAGTACTTC. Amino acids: CASTNSRDREETQYF.

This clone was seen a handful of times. CDR3 nucleotides: TGTGCCCTGGACCAACAGGTCTTATCTGGAAACACCATATATTTT. Amino acid sequence: CALDQQVLSGNTIYF. The chain combines TRBV30 with TRBJ1-3, with D possibly being TRBD1 (5 bases). V shed 8 bases and J shed 1 base, with 18 bases lying between them. CDR1 GTSNPN and CDR2 SVGIG come from the germline V gene (reference sequence). This CDR3 spans 15 amino acids.

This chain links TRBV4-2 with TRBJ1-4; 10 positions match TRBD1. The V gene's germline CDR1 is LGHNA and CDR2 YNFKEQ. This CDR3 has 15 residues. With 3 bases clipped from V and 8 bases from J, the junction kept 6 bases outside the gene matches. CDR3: CASSQRQGALEKLFF. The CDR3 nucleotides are TGTGCCAGCAGCCAGCGACAGGGGGCGCTGGAAAAACTGTTTTTT.

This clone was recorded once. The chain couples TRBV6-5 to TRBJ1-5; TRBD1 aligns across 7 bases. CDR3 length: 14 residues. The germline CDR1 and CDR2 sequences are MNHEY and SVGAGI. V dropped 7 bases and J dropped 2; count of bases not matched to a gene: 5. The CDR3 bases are TGTGCCAGCATCCAGGGGGGCGGCAATCAGCCCCAGCATTTT. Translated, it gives CASIQGGGNQPQHF.

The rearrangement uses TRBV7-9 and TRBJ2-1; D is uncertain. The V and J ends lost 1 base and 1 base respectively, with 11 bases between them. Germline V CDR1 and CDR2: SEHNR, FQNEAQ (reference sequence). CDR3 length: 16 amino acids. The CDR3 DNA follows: TGTGCCAGCAGCTTAGGGTACTCGTCTTCCTACAATGAGCAGTTCTTC. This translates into CASSLGYSSSYNEQFF.

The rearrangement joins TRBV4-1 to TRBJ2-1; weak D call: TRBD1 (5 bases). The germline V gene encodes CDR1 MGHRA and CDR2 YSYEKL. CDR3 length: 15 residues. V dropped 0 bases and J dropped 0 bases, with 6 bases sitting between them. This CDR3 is CASSQEDNSYNEQFF. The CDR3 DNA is TGCGCCAGCAGCCAAGAGGACAACTCCTACAATGAGCAGTTCTTC.

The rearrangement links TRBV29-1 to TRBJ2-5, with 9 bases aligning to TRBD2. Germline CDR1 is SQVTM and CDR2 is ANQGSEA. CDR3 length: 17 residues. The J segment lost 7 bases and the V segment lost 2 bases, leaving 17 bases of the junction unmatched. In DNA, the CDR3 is TGCAGCGTTGAATTCTTTCTAGCGGGGAGCCTTGCGGGGACCCAGTACTTC. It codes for CSVEFFLAGSLAGTQYF.

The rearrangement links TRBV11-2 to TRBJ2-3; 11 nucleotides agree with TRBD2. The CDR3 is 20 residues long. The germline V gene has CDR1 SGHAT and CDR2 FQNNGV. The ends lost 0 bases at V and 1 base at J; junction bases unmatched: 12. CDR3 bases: TGTGCCAGCAGCTTAGATCGGGGGTGGCTAGCGGGAGGCGGCACAGATACGCAGTATTTT. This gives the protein CASSLDRGWLAGGGTDTQYF.

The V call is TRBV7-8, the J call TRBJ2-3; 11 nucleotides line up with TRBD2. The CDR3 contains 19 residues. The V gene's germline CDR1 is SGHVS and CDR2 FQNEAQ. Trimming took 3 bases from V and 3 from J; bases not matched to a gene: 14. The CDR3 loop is CASSFKLSNSGGATDTQYF. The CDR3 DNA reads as TGTGCCAGCAGCTTCAAACTAAGCAATAGCGGGGGGGCAACAGATACGCAGTATTTT.

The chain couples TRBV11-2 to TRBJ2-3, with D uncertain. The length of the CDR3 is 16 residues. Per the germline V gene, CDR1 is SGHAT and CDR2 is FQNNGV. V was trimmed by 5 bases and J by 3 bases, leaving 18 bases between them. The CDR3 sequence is CASSHPLAGITDTQYF. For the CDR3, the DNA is TGTGCCAGCAGCCATCCATTAGCTGGTATTACAGATACGCAGTATTTT.

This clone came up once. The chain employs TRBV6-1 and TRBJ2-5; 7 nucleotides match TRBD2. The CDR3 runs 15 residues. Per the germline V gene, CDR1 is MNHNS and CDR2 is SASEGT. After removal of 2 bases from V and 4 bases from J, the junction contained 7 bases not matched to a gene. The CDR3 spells CASSEMGGGLETQYF. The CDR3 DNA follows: TGTGCCAGCAGTGAAATGGGCGGGGGTCTAGAGACCCAGTACTTC.

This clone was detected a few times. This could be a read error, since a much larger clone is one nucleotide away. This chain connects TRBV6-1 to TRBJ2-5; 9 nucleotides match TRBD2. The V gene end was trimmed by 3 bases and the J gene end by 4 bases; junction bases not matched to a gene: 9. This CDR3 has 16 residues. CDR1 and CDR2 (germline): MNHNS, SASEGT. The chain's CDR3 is CASSDAGGRGGETQYF. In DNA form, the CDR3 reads TGTGCCAGCAGTGACGCGGGGGGGCGGGGAGGAGAGACCCAGTACTTC.